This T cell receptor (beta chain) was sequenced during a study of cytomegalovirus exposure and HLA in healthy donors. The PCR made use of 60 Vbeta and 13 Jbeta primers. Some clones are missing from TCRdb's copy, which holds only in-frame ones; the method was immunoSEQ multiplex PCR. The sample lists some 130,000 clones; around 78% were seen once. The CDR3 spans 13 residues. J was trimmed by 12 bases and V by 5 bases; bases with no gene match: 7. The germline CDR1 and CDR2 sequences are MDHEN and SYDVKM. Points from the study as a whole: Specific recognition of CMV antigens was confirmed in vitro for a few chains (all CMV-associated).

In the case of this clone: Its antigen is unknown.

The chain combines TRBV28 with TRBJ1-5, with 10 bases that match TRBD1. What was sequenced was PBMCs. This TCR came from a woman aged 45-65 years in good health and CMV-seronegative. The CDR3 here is CASSPLTGGLQHF. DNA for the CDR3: TGTGCCAGCAGTCCCCTGACAGGGGGCCTCCAGCATTTT.